The clone carrying this TCR beta chain was recorded at least ten times. The data originate from a study of T cells in Graves' hyperthyroidism and ophthalmopathy. The CDR3 is 17 amino acids. V was cut by 4 bases and J by 2 bases, with 19 bases left in between. The germline CDR1 and CDR2 sequences are MNHEY and SMNVEV (reference sequence). RNA transcripts provided the source from which TCR beta CDR3 regions were amplified. When the TCR CDR3 underwent first-round RT-PCR, the HTBI primer set was used. TCRdb reanalysed the multiplex PCR reads using MiXCR and keeps one entry per CDR3 protein. The sample carries around 500,000 distinct CDR3 sequences, around 15% recorded once.

The receptor's source is a woman between 40 and 55 years old with Graves' hyperthyroidism. V usage is TRBV27 and J usage is TRBJ2-3, with D possibly matching TRBD2 (5 bases). Sequences were obtained from blood. The chain's CDR3 is CASSSTPEGSLTDTQYF. CDR3 bases: TGTGCCAGCAGTTCCACCCCCGAGGGATCGCTCACAGATACGCAGTATTTT.